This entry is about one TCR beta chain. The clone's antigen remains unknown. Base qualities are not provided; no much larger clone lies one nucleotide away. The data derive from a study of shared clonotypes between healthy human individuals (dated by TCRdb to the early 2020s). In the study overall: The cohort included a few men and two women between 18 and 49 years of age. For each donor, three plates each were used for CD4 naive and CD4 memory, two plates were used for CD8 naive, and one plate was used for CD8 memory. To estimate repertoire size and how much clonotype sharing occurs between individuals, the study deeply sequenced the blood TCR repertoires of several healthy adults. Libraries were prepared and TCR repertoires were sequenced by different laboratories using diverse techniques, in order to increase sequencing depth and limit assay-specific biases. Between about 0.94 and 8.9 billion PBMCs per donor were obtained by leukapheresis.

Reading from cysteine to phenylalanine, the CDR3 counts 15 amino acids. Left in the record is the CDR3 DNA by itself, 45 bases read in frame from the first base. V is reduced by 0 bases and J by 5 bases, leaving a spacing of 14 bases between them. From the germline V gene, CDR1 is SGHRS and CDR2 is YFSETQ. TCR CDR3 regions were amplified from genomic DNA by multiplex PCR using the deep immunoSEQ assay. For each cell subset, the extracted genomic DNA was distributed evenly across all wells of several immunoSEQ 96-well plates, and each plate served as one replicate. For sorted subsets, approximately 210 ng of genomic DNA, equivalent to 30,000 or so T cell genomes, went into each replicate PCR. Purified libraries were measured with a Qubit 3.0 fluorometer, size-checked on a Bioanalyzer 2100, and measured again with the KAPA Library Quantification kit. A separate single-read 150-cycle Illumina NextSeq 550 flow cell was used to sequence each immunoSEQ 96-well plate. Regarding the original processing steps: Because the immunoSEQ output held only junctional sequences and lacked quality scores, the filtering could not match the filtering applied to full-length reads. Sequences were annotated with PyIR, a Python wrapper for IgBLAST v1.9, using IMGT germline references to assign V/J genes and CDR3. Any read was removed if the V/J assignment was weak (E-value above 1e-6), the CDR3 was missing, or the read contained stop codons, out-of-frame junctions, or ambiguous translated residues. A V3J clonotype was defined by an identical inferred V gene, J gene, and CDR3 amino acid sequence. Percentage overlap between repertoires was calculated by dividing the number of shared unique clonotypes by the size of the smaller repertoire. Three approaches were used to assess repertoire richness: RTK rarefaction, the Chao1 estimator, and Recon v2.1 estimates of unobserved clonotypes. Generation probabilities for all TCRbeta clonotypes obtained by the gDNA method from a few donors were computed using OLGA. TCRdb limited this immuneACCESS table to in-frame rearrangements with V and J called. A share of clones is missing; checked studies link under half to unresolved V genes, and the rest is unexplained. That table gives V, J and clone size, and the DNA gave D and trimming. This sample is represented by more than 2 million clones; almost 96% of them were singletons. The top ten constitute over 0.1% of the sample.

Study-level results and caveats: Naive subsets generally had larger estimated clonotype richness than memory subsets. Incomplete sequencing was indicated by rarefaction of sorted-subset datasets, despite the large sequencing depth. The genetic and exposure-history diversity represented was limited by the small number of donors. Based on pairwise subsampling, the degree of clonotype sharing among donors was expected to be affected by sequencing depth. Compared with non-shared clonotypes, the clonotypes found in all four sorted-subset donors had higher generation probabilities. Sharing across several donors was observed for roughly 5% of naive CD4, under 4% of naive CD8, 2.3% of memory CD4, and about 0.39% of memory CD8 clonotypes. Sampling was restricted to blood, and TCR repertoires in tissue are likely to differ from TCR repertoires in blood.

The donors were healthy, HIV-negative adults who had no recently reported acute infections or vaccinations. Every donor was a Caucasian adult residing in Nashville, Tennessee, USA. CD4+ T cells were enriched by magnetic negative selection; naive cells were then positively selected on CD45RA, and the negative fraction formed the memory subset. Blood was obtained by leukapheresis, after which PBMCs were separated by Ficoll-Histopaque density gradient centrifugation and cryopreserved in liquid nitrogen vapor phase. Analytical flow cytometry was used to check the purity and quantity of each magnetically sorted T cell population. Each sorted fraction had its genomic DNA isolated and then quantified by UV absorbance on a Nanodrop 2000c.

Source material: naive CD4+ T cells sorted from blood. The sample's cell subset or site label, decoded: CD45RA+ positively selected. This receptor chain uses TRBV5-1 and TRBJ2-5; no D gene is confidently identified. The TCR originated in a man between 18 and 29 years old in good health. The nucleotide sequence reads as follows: TGCGCCAGCAGCTTGGCAGGTAGATTGGGGGAGACCCAGTACTTC. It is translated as CASSLAGRLGETQYF.